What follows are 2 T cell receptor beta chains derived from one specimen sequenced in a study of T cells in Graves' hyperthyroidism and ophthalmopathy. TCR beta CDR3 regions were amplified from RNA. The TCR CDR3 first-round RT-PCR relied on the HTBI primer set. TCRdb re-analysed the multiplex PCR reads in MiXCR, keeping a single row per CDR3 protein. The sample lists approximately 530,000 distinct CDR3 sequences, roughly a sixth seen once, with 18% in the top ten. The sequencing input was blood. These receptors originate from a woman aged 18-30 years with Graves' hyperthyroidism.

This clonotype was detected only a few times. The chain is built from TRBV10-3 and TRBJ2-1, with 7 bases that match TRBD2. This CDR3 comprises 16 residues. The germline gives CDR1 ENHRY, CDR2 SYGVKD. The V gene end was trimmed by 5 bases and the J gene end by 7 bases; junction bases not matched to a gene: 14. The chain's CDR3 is CAISPNLGEGRNEQFF. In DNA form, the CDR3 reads TGTGCCATCAGTCCAAACCTAGGGGAGGGCCGGAATGAGCAGTTCTTC.

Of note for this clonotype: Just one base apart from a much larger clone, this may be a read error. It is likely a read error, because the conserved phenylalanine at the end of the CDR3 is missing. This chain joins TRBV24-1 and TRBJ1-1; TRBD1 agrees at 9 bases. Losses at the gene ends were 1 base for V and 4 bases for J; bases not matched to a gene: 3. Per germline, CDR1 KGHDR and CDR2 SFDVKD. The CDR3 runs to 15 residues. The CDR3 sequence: CATSDFVTGGTEAFL. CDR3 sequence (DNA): TGTGCCACCAGTGATTTCGTGACAGGGGGCACTGAAGCTTTCCTT.